This paragraph reports one TCR beta chain. The CDR3 is 13 residues long. CDR1 and CDR2 from the germline V gene are ENHRY and SYGVKD. Trimming stripped 6 bases from V and 4 bases from J, with 12 bases between. This record belongs to a study of beta chain features in type 1 diabetes. Sequencing targeted expressed TCRB transcripts, as all isolated RNA had been reverse transcribed. Clones were sequenced by immunoSEQ multiplex PCR, and TCRdb holds only the in-frame ones, with some missing. The sample consists of 900,000 or so clones, roughly a sixth of them appearing once. This TCR was sampled from a woman under 30 in good health. The genes are TRBV10-3 and TRBJ1-1; D gene uncertain. The specimen sequenced was naive CD4+ T cells from blood. The CDR3 here is CAISLNPATEAFF. In DNA form, the CDR3 reads TGTGCCATCAGCCTAAACCCAGCCACTGAAGCTTTCTTT.